This TCR beta chain appears in the sequencing data of a study of control samples from healthy donors and cancer patients. Measured with immunoSEQ multiplex PCR; TCRdb has only the in-frame clones, and not every one. The sample carries 57,000 or so clones, 85% to 95% recorded once. CDR1 is GTSNPN, CDR2 SVGIG, per germline (reference sequence). This CDR3 is built from 13 residues. Trimming pared 4 bases from V and 2 bases from J, leaving 9 bases between. The chain recombines TRBV30 with TRBJ1-5; D is perhaps TRBD1 (6 bases). The sample taken for sequencing was blood. This TCR was recovered from a man in his thirties or forties in good health. The CDR3 region has the DNA TGTGCCTGGACGGGGGGCGGCAATCAGCCCCAGCATTTT. This codes for CAWTGGGNQPQHF.